This is a list of T cell receptor beta chains from one sample in a study of T cell repertoires in cytomegalovirus infection. For these receptors, no antigen is known. TCRdb itself ran the reads through MiXCR, one entry per CDR3 protein. The sample has about 890,000 distinct CDR3 sequences, about 33% seen once. The material was cultured CD8+ T cells from PBMCs, obtained from culture after CMV antigen stimulation. Every receptor here comes from a human donor in good health (CMV status not recorded). Some clones in this sample may be carry-over from other donors' samples. Each CDR3 is given with its conserved first and last residue. Clone size appears in some rows only: once, few, many, or a class for an expanded clone.

>.|TRBV27|TRBJ2-1
CASSPQRGYSYNEQFF
>many|TRBV12-3/TRBV12-4|TRBJ2-3
CASSETGPDTQYF
>.|TRBV5-4|TRBJ2-3
CASTGPGLAGGPGEADTQYF
>.|TRBV18|TRBJ2-3
CASSREGIRADTQYF
>.|TRBV12-3/TRBV12-4|TRBJ1-2
CASSLDPGENYGYTF
>few|TRBV19|TRBJ2-2
CASSTRTGVNTGELFF
>many|TRBV7-8|TRBJ2-1
CASSLVYIPGSRDEQFF
>many|TRBV7-2|TRBJ2-1
CASSLIGYSVNEQFF
>many|TRBV7-9|TRBJ1-1
CASSSRLNTEAFF
>.|TRBV5-8|TRBJ1-2
CASSTYGTGHGYTF
>few|TRBV12-3/TRBV12-4|TRBJ2-5
CASSFYSGSRGEQETQYF
>many|TRBV7-9|TRBJ2-5
CASSLFWKQETQYF
>.|TRBV19|TRBJ2-1
CASTLSGTDNEQFF
>.|TRBV11-2|TRBJ1-1
CATARSNTEAFF
>.|TRBV18|TRBJ2-1
CVSSPAGTAYNEQFF
>.|TRBV6-1|TRBJ2-7
CASSEGDSKTYEQYF
>.|TRBV28|TRBJ1-5
CASSLGTGEVYQPQHF
>.|TRBV25-1|TRBJ2-2
CASVEDRADTGELFF
>.|TRBV11-2|TRBJ2-1
CASSLDLLDNEQFF
>.|TRBV24-1|TRBJ2-3
CATSGHSGGITDTQYF
>many|TRBV7-2|TRBJ1-4
CASSLPNRGLAELFF
>.|TRBV27|TRBJ2-3
CASSKRGGRSDTQYF
>.|TRBV25-1|TRBJ2-2
CASSGKGGRPGELFF
>once|TRBV20-1|TRBJ2-7
CSWKGGHSYEQYF
>.|TRBV7-9|TRBJ2-3
CASSLAVPAGGTDTQYF
>few|TRBV6-8|TRBJ1-2
CASSTGTGTNYGYTF
>few|TRBV11-2|TRBJ1-1
CASSQYTGNMNTEAFF
>.|TRBV19|TRBJ2-2
CAIGANTGELFF
>.|TRBV6-2/TRBV6-3|TRBJ2-1
CASSYSHPTSGVWVEQFF